The source of this T cell receptor beta chain is a study of blood T cell repertoires in COVID-19. Clones were read by immunoSEQ multiplex PCR, and TCRdb kept only the in-frame ones, dropping some. The sample has some 35,000 clones; around 80% are singletons. Germline loops: CDR1 SGHVS, CDR2 FNYEAQ. The CDR3 covers 16 residues. V dropped 5 bases and J dropped 8 bases, with 24 bases sitting between them. This receptor was taken from an elderly man with active or convalescent COVID-19. The chain has TRBV7-6 and TRBJ1-2; the D gene is possibly TRBD1 (6 bases). The sample was peripheral blood. Here the CDR3 reads CASSQAQGPSPEGYTF. Here the CDR3 DNA reads TGTGCCAGCAGCCAAGCACAGGGCCCTTCTCCGGAAGGCTACACCTTC.